Shown below are 23 T cell receptor beta chains from a single sample sequenced in a study of monozygotic twins with inflammatory bowel disease (dated by TCRdb to about 2019). Receptors were amplified or captured by 5' RACE. Data came from an Illumina HiSeq 2500. After the reads were reprocessed by TCRdb, one entry was made per CDR3 protein sequence, with no DNA. The sample table records some 150,000 distinct CDR3 sequences. The ten largest clones capture 2.4% of the sample. Input material: blood. The receptors stem from a human donor with ulcerative colitis or Crohn's disease, or a healthy co-twin of an affected twin (not recorded which).

The rearrangement links TRBV7-9 to TRBJ2-1; TCRdb proposes TRBD2, but this gene call is untestable without DNA. The CDR3 has 16 residues. Germline values: CDR1 SEHNR, CDR2 FQNEAQ (reference sequence). The CDR3 loop is CASSPGLAGGPGEQFF.

This chain connects TRBV5-6 to TRBJ2-1; TCRdb's assignment of TRBD1 cannot be checked, as there is no DNA. The germline gives CDR1 SGHDT, CDR2 YYEEEE. CDR3 size: 16 residues. This CDR3 reads CASSPPAGPSYNEQFF.

This chain connects TRBV20-1 to TRBJ2-7. Germline V lookup: CDR1 DFQATT, CDR2 SNEGSKA (reference sequence). This CDR3 contains 14 residues. The CDR3 protein is CSARDFLNPYEQYF.

The J gene is TRBJ2-3, the V gene TRBV5-1; with no DNA, the TCRdb D assignment of TRBD1 cannot be verified. Germline CDR1 and CDR2: SGHRS and YFSETQ. CDR3 length: 19 amino acids. The CDR3 protein is CASSLDASPERPSTDTQYF. Filled out from reference TRBV5-1 and TRBJ2-3, the complete variable domain reads KAGVTQTPRYLIKTRGQQVTLSCSPISGHRSVSWYQQTPGQGLQFLFEYFSETQRNKGNFPGRFSGRQFSNSRSEMNVSTLELGDSALYLCASSLDASPERPSTDTQYFGPGTRLTVL.

The chain employs TRBV11-2 and TRBJ1-5; the D call from TCRdb, TRBD1, cannot be confirmed without DNA. Germline CDR1 SGHAT, CDR2 FQNNGV. This CDR3 has 16 residues. Here the CDR3 reads CASSLDQVTGDQPQHF.

The V call is TRBV20-1, the J call TRBJ2-7; lacking DNA, the TRBD1 call made by TCRdb goes unchecked. The CDR3 spans 14 residues. Germline V gives CDR1 DFQATT, CDR2 SNEGSKA (reference sequence). CDR3 amino acids: CSANPDRGLYEQYF.

The rearrangement joins TRBV27 to TRBJ2-5; TCRdb designates TRBD2, a call that cannot be tested without DNA. CDR1 is MNHEY, CDR2 SMNVEV, per germline (reference sequence). The CDR3 length is 14 residues. The CDR3 loop reads CASRHGGTQETQYF.

The V call is TRBV12-3 or TRBV12-4, the J call TRBJ1-2. CDR3 size: 13 residues. The CDR3: CASSLREDYGYTF.

The chain employs TRBV12-3 or TRBV12-4 and TRBJ2-2. The CDR3 has 14 amino acids. The CDR3 sequence is CASKANANTGELFF.

V is TRBV7-9 and J is TRBJ2-7; TCRdb's D gene call, TRBD1, goes unchecked for lack of DNA. Germline V gives CDR1 SEHNR, CDR2 FQNEAQ (reference sequence). This CDR3 contains 16 residues. The CDR3 loop is CASSPPVRTGRYEQYF.

The V gene is TRBV3-1, the J gene TRBJ2-3. CDR3 size: 16 residues. Germline V lookup: CDR1 LGHDT, CDR2 YNNKEL (reference sequence). CDR3 amino acids: CASSQDALIGLDTQYF.

The gene calls are TRBV6-2 or TRBV6-3 and TRBJ1-5; the TRBD1 assignment by TCRdb is unverifiable without DNA. The germline gives CDR1 MNHEY, CDR2 SVGEGT. The length of the CDR3 is 14 residues. The CDR3 region is CASRQGVQSQPQHF.

The chain recombines TRBV7-9 with TRBJ2-7; no DNA is available, so the TRBD2 call from TCRdb remains unchecked. The CDR3 has 11 amino acids. Germline CDR1 SEHNR, CDR2 FQNEAQ (reference sequence). CDR3 residues: CASSPGREQYF.

J is TRBJ2-2 and V is TRBV5-4; the D call of TRBD2 rests on TCRdb alone, since no DNA is present to check it. This CDR3 is 16 amino acids long. CDR1 SGHNT and CDR2 YYREEE come from the germline V gene (reference sequence). Here the CDR3 reads CASSLNRDLNTGELFF.

The CDR3 is CASSPYRDRPLNEQFF. The chain uses TRBV7-8 and TRBJ2-1; TCRdb proposes TRBD1, but this gene call is untestable without DNA. CDR3 length: 16 amino acids. Germline assignment: CDR1 SGHVS and CDR2 FQNEAQ.

The rearrangement joins TRBV28 to TRBJ2-7; TCRdb reports TRBD1, a call that lacks DNA to check it against. Germline V gives CDR1 MDHEN, CDR2 SYDVKM. The CDR3 totals 13 residues. Here the CDR3 reads CASRDTGPGEQYF.

V and J are TRBV20-1 and TRBJ1-2. Germline-derived CDR1 and CDR2 are DFQATT and SNEGSKA (reference sequence). The CDR3 is 12 residues long. CDR3 sequence: CSAIPANYGYTF.

This sequence joins TRBV15 and TRBJ2-7; the TCRdb call, TRBD1, lacks DNA for checking. The CDR3 is 14 amino acids. CDR1 and CDR2 (germline): LNHNV, YYDKDF (reference sequence). CDR3 region: CATSYPGRHYEQYF.

V usage is TRBV5-1 and J usage is TRBJ2-5. Germline lookup yields CDR1 SGHRS and CDR2 YFSETQ. This CDR3 is built from 11 residues. This chain's CDR3 is CASSREETQYF.

The V call is TRBV20-1, the J call TRBJ2-3; TCRdb's D gene call, TRBD1, goes unchecked for lack of DNA. The CDR3 extends over 14 amino acids. Germline assignment: CDR1 DFQATT and CDR2 SNEGSKA (reference sequence). The CDR3 loop reads CSAKDRGSTDTQYF.

J is TRBJ2-7 and V is TRBV18; checking the TCRdb D call of TRBD1 is not possible without DNA. Germline CDR1 reads KGHSH; CDR2 reads LQKENI. The CDR3 length is 15 residues. CDR3 sequence: CASSPSGTGNYEQYF. The full variable domain, completed using reference TRBV18 and TRBJ2-7, is NAGVMQNPRHLVRRRGQEARLRCSPMKGHSHVYWYRQLPEEGLKFMVYLQKENIIDESGMPKERFSAEFPKEGPSILRIQQVVRGDSAAYFCASSPSGTGNYEQYFGPGTRLTVT.

The rearrangement links TRBV7-9 to TRBJ1-3; TCRdb outputs TRBD1, but without DNA this stays unchecked. CDR3 length: 16 amino acids. Germline loops: CDR1 SEHNR, CDR2 FQNEAQ (reference sequence). The CDR3 region is CASSLTGVLSGNTIYF.

CDR3 sequence reads: CSASVPGQATQYF. The chain joins TRBV20-1 to TRBJ2-5; no DNA is available, so the TRBD1 call from TCRdb remains unchecked. This CDR3 region has 13 residues. CDR1 is DFQATT and CDR2 is SNEGSKA in the germline V gene (reference sequence).